Reported below is one T cell receptor (beta chain). What it recognizes is unknown. TCRdb processed the 5' RACE reads anew with MiXCR; each CDR3 protein has one entry. The table includes 190,000 or so distinct CDR3 sequences, 10% to 13% detected once. The CDR3 loop spans 16 amino acids. Germline V gives CDR1 DFQATT, CDR2 SNEGSKA (reference sequence). V dropped 2 bases and J dropped 0; count of bases not matched to a gene: 3. The data belong to a study of T-cell memory formation after mild COVID-19. Findings and caveats of the study: Memory cells collected pre-infection included some clones that later responded, suggesting cross-reactive memory joined.

Sample: PBMCs or a T cell subset sorted from them (not recorded which). J is TRBJ2-1 and V is TRBV20-1, with 11 bases matching TRBD2. The sequence was collected from a man aged 18 to 30 who had mild COVID-19 (a few samples of this study predate the infection). Cell type and time point are not known. The CDR3 sequence is CSARTTSGDSYNEQFF. CDR3 sequence (DNA): TGCAGTGCTAGAACGACTAGCGGGGACTCCTACAATGAGCAGTTCTTC.